This section outlines one T cell receptor (beta chain) sequence together with its context. These data originate in a study of cytomegalovirus exposure and HLA in healthy donors. This PCR relied on a set of 60 Vbeta primers and 13 Jbeta primers. Clones were read by immunoSEQ multiplex PCR, and TCRdb kept only the in-frame ones, dropping some. Here the sample spans some 45,000 clones, roughly 90% being singletons. V trimming: 7 bases; J trimming: 8 bases; junction bases outside the gene matches: 8. Germline CDR1 and CDR2: ENHRY and SYGVKD. The CDR3 loop spans 14 amino acids. Sequenced: PBMCs. The clonotype comes from a woman between 40 and 55 years old in good health and CMV-seropositive. This sequence joins TRBV10-3 and TRBJ1-2; 12 bases line up with TRBD1. In DNA, the CDR3 is TGTGCCATCACCGAAGGGACAGGGGGCGACGGCTACACCTTC. It encodes CAITEGTGGDGYTF.